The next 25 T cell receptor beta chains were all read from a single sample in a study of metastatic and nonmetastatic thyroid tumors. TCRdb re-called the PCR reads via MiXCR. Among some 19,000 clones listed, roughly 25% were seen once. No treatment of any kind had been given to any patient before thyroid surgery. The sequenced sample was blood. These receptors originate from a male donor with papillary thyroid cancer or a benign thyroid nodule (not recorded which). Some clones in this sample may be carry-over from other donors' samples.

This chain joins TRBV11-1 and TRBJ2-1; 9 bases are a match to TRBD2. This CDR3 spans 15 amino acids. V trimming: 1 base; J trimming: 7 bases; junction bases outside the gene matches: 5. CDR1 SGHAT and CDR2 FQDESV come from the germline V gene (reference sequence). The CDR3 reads CASSLDAGGPNEQFF. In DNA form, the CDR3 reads TGTGCCAGCAGCTTAGACGCGGGAGGGCCGAATGAGCAGTTCTTC.

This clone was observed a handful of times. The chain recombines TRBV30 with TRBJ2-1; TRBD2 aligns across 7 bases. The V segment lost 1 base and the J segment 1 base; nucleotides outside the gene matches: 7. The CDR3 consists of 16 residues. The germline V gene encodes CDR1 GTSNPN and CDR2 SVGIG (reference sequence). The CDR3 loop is CAWSGMVSGSYNEQFF. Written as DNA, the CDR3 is TGTGCCTGGAGTGGTATGGTTAGCGGGTCCTACAATGAGCAGTTCTTC.

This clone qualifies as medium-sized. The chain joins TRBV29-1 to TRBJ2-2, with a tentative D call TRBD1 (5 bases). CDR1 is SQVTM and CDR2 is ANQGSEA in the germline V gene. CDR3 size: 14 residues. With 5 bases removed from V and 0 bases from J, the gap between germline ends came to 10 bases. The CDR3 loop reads CSVLQGANTGELFF. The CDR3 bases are TGCAGCGTTTTGCAGGGCGCGAACACCGGGGAGCTGTTTTTT.

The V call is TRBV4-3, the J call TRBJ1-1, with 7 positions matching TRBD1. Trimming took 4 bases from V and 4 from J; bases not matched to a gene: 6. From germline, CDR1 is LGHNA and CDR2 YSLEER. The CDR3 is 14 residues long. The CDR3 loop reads CASSPHAGGTEAFF. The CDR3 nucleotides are TGCGCCAGCAGCCCCCACGCAGGGGGCACTGAAGCTTTCTTT.

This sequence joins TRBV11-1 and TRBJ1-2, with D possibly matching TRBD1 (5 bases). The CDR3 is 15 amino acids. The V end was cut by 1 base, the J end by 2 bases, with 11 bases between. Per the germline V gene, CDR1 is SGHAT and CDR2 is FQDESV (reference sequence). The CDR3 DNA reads TGTGCCAGCAGCTTAGGGGCCGCAGGGAACTATGGCTACACCTTC. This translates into CASSLGAAGNYGYTF.

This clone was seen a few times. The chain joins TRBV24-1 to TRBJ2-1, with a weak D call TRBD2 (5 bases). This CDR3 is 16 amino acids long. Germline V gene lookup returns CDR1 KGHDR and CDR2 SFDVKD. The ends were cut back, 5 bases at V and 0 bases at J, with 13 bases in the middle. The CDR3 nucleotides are TGTGCCACCAGTGGCGGTAGCGATGCCTCCTACAATGAGCAGTTCTTC. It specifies CATSGGSDASYNEQFF.

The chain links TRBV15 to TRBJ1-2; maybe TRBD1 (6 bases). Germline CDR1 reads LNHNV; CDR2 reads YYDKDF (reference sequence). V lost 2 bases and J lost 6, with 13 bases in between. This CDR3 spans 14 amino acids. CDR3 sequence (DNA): TGTGCCACCAGCAGATTCAGCTCAGGGGATGGCTACACCTTC. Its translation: CATSRFSSGDGYTF.

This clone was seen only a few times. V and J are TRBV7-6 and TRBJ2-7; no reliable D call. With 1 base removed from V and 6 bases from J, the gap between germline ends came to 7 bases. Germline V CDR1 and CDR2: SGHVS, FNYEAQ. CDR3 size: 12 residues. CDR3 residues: CASSLDGFEQYF. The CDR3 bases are TGTGCCAGCAGCTTAGATGGGTTCGAGCAGTACTTC.

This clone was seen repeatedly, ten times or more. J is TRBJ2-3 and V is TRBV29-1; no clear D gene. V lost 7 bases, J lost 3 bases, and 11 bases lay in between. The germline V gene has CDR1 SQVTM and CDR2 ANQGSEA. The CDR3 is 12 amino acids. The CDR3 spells CSATEQTDTQYF. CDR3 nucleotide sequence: TGCAGCGCAACGGAACAAACAGATACGCAGTATTTT.

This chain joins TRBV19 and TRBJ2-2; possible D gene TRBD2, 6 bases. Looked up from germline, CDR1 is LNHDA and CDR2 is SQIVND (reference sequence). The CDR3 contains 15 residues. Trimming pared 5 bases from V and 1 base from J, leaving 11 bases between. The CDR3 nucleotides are TGTGCCAGTAGTGTCCTTAGCGGGAACACCGGGGAGCTGTTTTTT. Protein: CASSVLSGNTGELFF.

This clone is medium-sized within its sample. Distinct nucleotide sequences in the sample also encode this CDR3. This CDR3 reads CASSSRQGASYEQYF. The CDR3 DNA is TGCGCCAGCAGCTCCAGACAGGGGGCATCCTACGAGCAGTACTTC. This sequence joins TRBV5-1 and TRBJ2-7; 10 nucleotides agree with TRBD1. Germline V gene data show CDR1 as SGHRS and CDR2 as YFSETQ. V was pared by 3 bases and J by 1 base, with 4 bases of the junction left unmatched. CDR3 length equals 15 residues.

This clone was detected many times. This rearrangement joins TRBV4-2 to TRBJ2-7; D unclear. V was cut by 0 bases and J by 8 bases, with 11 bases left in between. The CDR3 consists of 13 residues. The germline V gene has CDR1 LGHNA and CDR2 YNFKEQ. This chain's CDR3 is CASSQDEVSKQYF. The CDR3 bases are TGTGCCAGCAGCCAAGATGAGGTCTCGAAGCAGTACTTC.

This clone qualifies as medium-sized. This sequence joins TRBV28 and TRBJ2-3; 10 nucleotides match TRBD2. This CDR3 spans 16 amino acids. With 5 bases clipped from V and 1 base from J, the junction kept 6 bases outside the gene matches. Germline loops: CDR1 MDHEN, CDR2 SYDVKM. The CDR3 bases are TGTGCCAGCAGTCGCAACAGCGGGAGGGGCACAGATACGCAGTATTTT. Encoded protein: CASSRNSGRGTDTQYF.

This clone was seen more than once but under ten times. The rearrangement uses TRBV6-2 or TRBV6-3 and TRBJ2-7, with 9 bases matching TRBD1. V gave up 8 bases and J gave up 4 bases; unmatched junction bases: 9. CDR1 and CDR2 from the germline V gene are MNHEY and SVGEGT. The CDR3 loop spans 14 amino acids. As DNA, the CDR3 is TGTGCCAGCGGTCGCAGTGACAGGGGGTACGAGCAGTACTTC. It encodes CASGRSDRGYEQYF.

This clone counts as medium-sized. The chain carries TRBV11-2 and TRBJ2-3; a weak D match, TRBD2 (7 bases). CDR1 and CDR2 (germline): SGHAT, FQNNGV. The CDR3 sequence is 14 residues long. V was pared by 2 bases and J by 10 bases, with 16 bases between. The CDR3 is CASSLNAGARAQYF. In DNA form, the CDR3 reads TGTGCCAGCAGCTTAAATGCGGGGGCGCGGGCGCAGTATTTT.

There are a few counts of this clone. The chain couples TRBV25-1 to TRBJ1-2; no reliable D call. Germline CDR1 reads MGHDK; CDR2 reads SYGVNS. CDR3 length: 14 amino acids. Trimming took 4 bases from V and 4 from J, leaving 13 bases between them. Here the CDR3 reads CASSGEWGSYGYTF. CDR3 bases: TGTGCCAGCAGTGGAGAATGGGGTTCCTATGGCTACACCTTC.

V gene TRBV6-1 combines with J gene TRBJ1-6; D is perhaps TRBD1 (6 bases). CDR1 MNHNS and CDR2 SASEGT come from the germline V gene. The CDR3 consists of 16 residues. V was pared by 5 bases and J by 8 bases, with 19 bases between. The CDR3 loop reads CASSSRGAWVDSPLHF. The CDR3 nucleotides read TGTGCCAGCAGTTCCCGGGGGGCTTGGGTAGATTCACCCCTCCACTTT.

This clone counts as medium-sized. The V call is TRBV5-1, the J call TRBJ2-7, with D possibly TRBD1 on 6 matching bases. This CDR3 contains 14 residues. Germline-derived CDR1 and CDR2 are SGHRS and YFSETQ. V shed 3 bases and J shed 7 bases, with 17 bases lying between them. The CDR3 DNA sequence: TGCGCCAGCAGCTCAATGAACAGGGACGGGGAGCAGTACTTC. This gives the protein CASSSMNRDGEQYF. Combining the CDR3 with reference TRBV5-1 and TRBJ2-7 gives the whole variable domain KAGVTQTPRYLIKTRGQQVTLSCSPISGHRSVSWYQQTPGQGLQFLFEYFSETQRNKGNFPGRFSGRQFSNSRSEMNVSTLELGDSALYLCASSSMNRDGEQYFGPGTRLTVT.

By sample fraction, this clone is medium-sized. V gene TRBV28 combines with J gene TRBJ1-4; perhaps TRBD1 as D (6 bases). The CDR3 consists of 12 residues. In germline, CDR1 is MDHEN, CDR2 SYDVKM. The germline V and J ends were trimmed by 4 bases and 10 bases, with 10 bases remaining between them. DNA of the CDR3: TGTGCCAGCAGTTACCGAGGGGGAAAACTGTTTTTT. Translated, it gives CASSYRGGKLFF.

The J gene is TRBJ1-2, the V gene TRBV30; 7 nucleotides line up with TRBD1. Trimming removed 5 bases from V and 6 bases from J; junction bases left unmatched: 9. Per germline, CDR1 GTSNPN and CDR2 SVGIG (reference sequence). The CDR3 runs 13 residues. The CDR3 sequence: CAWVTGPVDGYTF. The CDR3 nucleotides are TGTGCCTGGGTGACAGGGCCTGTCGATGGCTACACCTTC.

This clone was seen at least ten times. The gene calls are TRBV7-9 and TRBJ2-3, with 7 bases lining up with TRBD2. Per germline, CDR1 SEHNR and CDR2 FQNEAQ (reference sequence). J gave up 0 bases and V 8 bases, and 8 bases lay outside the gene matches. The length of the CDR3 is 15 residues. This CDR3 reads CASGERGFSTDTQYF. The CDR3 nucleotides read TGTGCCAGCGGCGAGCGGGGTTTTAGCACAGATACGCAGTATTTT.

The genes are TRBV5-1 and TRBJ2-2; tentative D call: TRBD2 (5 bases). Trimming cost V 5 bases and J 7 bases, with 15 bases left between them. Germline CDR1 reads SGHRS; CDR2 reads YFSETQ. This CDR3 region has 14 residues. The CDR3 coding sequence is TGCGCCAGCAGAGGACTCCCCTCGCTCGGGGAGCTGTTTTTT. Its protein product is CASRGLPSLGELFF.

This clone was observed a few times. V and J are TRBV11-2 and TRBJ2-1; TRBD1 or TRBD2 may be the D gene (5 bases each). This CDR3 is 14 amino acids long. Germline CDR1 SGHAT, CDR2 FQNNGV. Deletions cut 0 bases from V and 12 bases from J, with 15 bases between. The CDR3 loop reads CASSLDQRWGGQFF. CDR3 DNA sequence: TGTGCCAGCAGCTTAGATCAGCGGTGGGGCGGGCAGTTCTTC.

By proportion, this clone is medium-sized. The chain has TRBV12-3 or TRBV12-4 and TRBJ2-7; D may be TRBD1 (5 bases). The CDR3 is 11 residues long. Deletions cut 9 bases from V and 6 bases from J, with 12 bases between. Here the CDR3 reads CASSKTGEQYF. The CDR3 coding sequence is TGTGCCAGTTCCAAAACAGGCGAGCAGTACTTC.

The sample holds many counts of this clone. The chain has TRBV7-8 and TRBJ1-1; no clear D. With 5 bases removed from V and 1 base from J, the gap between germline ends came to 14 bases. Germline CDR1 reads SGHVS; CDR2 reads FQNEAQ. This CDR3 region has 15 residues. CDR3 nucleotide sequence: TGTGCCAGCAGCGAGTCATTTATCGGGAACACTGAAGCTTTCTTT. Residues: CASSESFIGNTEAFF. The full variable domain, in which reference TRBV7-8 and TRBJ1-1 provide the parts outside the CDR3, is GAGVSQSPRYKVAKRGQDVALRCDPISGHVSLFWYQQALGQGPEFLTYFQNEAQLDKSGLPSDRFFAERPEGSVSTLKIQRTQQEDSAVYLCASSESFIGNTEAFFGQGTRLTVV.